The clone carrying this T cell receptor (beta chain) ranks as medium-sized (0.01 to 0.1%). These data are taken from a study of neoadjuvant anti-PD-1 for oral cavity cancer. Across the whole study: Nivolumab at 3 mg/kg was mostly given biweekly, three to four doses, pre-surgery. Patients without progression got a fourth dose around day 43.

Libraries were prepared by immunoSEQ multiplex PCR; TCRdb keeps only in-frame clonotypes and omits some of them. The data hold 20,000 to 30,000 clones, with less than 35% observed a single time. Time point: after neoadjuvant nivolumab, at surgical resection. The CDR3 is 12 residues long. V lost 4 bases, J lost 7 bases, and 10 bases lay in between. Per germline, CDR1 KGHSY and CDR2 FQNENV. The rearrangement links TRBV16 to TRBJ1-1; perhaps TRBD1 as D (5 bases). Sequenced material: tumor tissue, taken after nivolumab (anti-PD-1) treatment. The clonotype originates from a person between 40 and 85 years old with oral cavity squamous cell carcinoma. The CDR3 DNA follows: TGTGCCAGCAGCCGTGGGGACGGTGAAGCTTTCTTT. The encoded protein is CASSRGDGEAFF.